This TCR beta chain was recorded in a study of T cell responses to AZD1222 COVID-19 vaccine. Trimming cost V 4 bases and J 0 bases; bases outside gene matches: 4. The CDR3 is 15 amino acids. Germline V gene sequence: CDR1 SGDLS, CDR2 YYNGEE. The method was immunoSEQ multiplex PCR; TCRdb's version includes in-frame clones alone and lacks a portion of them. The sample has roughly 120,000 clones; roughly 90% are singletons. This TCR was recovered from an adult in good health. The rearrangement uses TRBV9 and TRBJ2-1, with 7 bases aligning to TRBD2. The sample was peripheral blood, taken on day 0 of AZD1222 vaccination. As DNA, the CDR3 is TGTGCCAGCAGCACTAGCGCGAGCTCCTACAATGAGCAGTTCTTC. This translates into CASSTSASSYNEQFF.